This TCR beta chain is drawn from a study of beta chain features in type 1 diabetes. All of the isolated RNA was reverse transcribed, so expressed TCRB transcripts were sequenced. Clones were sequenced by immunoSEQ multiplex PCR, and TCRdb holds only the in-frame ones, with some missing. The data show hundreds of thousands of clones, with over 7% seen just once and 0.9% to 1.1% held by the top ten. This clone has a handful of counts. The antigen is undetermined. Germline V gene sequence: CDR1 SGHKS, CDR2 YYEKEE (reference sequence). The ends lost 4 bases at V and 5 bases at J; junction bases unmatched: 15. The CDR3 contains 16 residues. Study-level findings and limits: Moderately but significantly shorter TCRB CDR3s were found in Type 1 diabetes patients in all four CD4+ subsets.

The receptor was derived from a man aged 25 to 40 with type 1 diabetes. This chain links TRBV5-5 with TRBJ2-7, with 7 positions matching TRBD2. The sample taken for sequencing was central memory CD4+ T cells from blood. DNA for the CDR3: TGTGCCAGCAGCCCGGGGGGAGCAGGGACTTTCCACGAGCAGTACTTC. It is translated as CASSPGGAGTFHEQYF.